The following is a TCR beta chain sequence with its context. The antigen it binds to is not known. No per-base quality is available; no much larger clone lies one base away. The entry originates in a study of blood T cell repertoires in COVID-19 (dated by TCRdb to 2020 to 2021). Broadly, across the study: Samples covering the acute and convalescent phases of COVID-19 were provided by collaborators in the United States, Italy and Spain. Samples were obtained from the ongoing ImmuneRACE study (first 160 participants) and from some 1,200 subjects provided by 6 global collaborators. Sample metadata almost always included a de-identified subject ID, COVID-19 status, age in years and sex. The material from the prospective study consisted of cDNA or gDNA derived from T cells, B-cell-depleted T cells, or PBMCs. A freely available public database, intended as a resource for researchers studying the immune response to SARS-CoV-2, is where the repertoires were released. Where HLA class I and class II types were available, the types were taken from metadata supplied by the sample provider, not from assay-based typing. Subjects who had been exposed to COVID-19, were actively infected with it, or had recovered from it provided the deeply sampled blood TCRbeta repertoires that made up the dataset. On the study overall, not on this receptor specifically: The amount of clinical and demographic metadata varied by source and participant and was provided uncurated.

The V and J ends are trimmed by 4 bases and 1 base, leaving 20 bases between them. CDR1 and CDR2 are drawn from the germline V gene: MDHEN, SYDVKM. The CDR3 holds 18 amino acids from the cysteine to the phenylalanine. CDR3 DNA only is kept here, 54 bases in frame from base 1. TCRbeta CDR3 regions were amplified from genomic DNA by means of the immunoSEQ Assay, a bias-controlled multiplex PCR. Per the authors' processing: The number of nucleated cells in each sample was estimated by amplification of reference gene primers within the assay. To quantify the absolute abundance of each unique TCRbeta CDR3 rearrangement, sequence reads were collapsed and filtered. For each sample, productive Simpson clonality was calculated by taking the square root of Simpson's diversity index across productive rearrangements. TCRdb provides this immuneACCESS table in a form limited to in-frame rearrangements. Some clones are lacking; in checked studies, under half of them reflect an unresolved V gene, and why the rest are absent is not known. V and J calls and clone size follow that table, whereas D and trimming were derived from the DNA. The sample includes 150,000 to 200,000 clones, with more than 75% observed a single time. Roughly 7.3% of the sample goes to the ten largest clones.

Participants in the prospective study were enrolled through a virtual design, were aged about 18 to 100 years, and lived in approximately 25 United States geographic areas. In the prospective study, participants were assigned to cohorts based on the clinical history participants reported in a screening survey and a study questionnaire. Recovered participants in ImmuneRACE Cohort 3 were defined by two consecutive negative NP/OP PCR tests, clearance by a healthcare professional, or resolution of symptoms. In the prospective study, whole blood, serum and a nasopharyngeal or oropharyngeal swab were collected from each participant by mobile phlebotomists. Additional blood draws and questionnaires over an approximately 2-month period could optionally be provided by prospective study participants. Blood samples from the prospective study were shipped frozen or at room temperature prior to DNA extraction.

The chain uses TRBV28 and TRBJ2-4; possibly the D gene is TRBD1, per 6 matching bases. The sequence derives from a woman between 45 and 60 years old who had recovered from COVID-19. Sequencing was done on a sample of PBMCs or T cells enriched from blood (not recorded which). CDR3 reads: CASSSLTHRDIAKNIQYF. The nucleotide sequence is TGTGCCAGCAGTTCCCTAACACACAGGGATATTGCCAAAAACATTCAGTACTTC.